Below are 23 T cell receptor beta chains sequenced from a single sample in a study of Graves' ophthalmopathy and Graves' hyperthyroidism. Amplification targeted the TCR beta CDR3 regions, with RNA transcripts as the source material. HTBI-primed RT-PCR formed the first round, and a multiplex PCR formed the second. MiXCR, run by TCRdb on the multiplex PCR reads, gives a single entry per CDR3 protein. The data show some 1.1 million distinct CDR3 sequences, about two fifths seen once. The sequencing sample was made of peripheral blood or thyroid tissue (not recorded which). These receptors were collected from an adult man with Graves' hyperthyroidism.

The gene calls are TRBV4-3 and TRBJ1-6; TRBD1 aligns across 7 bases. This CDR3 has 18 residues. Germline CDR1 is LGHNA and CDR2 is YSLEER. V gave up 4 bases and J gave up 8 bases; unmatched junction bases: 17. The CDR3 sequence is CASSRTETGSANHSPLHF. DNA for the CDR3: TGCGCCAGCAGCCGGACCGAGACAGGGAGCGCAAATCATTCACCCCTCCACTTT.

This sequence joins TRBV2 and TRBJ2-7; no clear D gene. The CDR3 extends over 13 amino acids. With 3 bases removed from V and 0 bases from J, the gap between germline ends came to 6 bases. Germline assignment: CDR1 SNHLY and CDR2 FYNNEI. The CDR3 DNA is TGTGCCAGCAGTGACAGCTACTCCTACGAGCAGTACTTC. Its translation: CASSDSYSYEQYF.

This clonotype appeared many times. The chain employs TRBV29-1 and TRBJ1-1; tentatively, D is TRBD1 (6 bases). This CDR3 is 14 amino acids long. CDR1 is SQVTM and CDR2 is ANQGSEA in the germline V gene. Trimming removed 7 bases at V and 0 bases at J, with 15 bases between. The CDR3 region has the DNA TGCAGCGCGAAGGTGGGGGCTGTGAACACTGAAGCTTTCTTT. Residues: CSAKVGAVNTEAFF.

The gene calls are TRBV29-1 and TRBJ1-2; D remains ambiguous. The CDR3 length is 13 residues. Germline CDR1 SQVTM, CDR2 ANQGSEA. Trimming cost V 3 bases and J 2 bases, with 10 bases left between them. The CDR3 DNA is TGCAGCGTTGAGGGCAGTCCGAACTATGGCTACACCTTC. Protein: CSVEGSPNYGYTF.

There are many counts of this clonotype. This sequence joins TRBV15 and TRBJ2-7; 7 nucleotides match TRBD1. Per germline, CDR1 LNHNV and CDR2 YYDKDF (reference sequence). The CDR3 sequence is 14 residues long. Unmatched junction bases numbered 6, after V lost 5 bases and J lost 2 bases. The CDR3: CATSAIQGPYEQYF. For the CDR3, the DNA is TGTGCCACCAGCGCTATACAGGGGCCCTACGAGCAGTACTTC.

This clonotype turned up a few times. This chain links TRBV19 with TRBJ1-6; 8 positions agree with TRBD1. This CDR3 spans 13 amino acids. The germline gives CDR1 LNHDA, CDR2 SQIVND (reference sequence). With V trimmed by 7 bases and J by 8 bases, 4 bases remained unmatched. The CDR3 reads CASNDRGDSPLHF. The CDR3 DNA sequence: TGTGCCAGTAACGACAGGGGTGATTCACCCCTCCACTTT.

This clonotype was recorded many times. The chain uses TRBV7-9 and TRBJ1-1; D not resolved. This CDR3 is 15 amino acids long. Germline V CDR1 and CDR2: SEHNR, FQNEAQ (reference sequence). The ends were cut back, 2 bases at V and 1 base at J, with 11 bases in the middle. CDR3 amino acids: CASSLRRTGNTEAFF. The CDR3 DNA is TGTGCCAGCAGCTTAAGGCGAACTGGGAACACTGAAGCTTTCTTT.

The chain links TRBV10-2 to TRBJ1-6; no reliable D call. The CDR3 is 15 amino acids. V gave up 4 bases and J gave up 8 bases, with 15 bases separating them. Per the germline V gene, CDR1 is WSHSY and CDR2 is SAAADI. Written as DNA, the CDR3 is TGCGCCAGCAGTGCCGGCAGAGTGATCGATTCACCCCTCCACTTT. Its translation: CASSAGRVIDSPLHF.

This clonotype was counted ten times or more. The gene calls are TRBV12-3 or TRBV12-4 and TRBJ1-4; D not resolved. There are 14 residues in the CDR3. The V end was cut by 4 bases, the J end by 0 bases, with 6 bases between. CDR3 DNA: TGTGCCAGCAGTTCTGGGGCAACTAATGAAAAACTGTTTTTT. Protein sequence: CASSSGATNEKLFF.

The chain links TRBV7-3 to TRBJ2-7; 10 nucleotides match TRBD2. Trimming removed 3 bases from V and 3 bases from J; junction bases left unmatched: 5. This CDR3 has 15 residues. Germline V gene lookup returns CDR1 SGHTA and CDR2 FQGTGA. The DNA for the CDR3 is TGTGCCAGCAGCTTGTCGGGACTAGCGAGCTACGAGCAGTACTTC. Translation: CASSLSGLASYEQYF.

The chain recombines TRBV6-5 with TRBJ1-5; no definite D call. This CDR3 is built from 17 residues. V lost 2 bases, J lost 1 base, and 15 bases lay in between. Germline values: CDR1 MNHEY, CDR2 SVGAGI. The CDR3 spells CASSYGLRAASNQPQHF. For the CDR3, the DNA is TGTGCCAGCAGTTACGGCTTGAGGGCGGCGAGCAATCAGCCCCAGCATTTT.

Concerning this clonotype: Possible read error: a much larger clone is one base away. V and J are TRBV29-1 and TRBJ1-1, with 12 bases aligning to TRBD1. Germline CDR1 and CDR2: SQVTM and ANQGSEA. This CDR3 is 17 amino acids long. Trimming took 2 bases from V and 1 from J; bases not matched to a gene: 8. CDR3 nucleotides: TGCAGCGTTGAACGAGGGGACAGGGGGCGCGGGAACACTGAAGCTTTCTTT. Protein: CSVERGDRGRGNTEAFF.

This clonotype was picked up many times. The chain links TRBV24-1 to TRBJ2-7; 9 nucleotides align to TRBD1. Germline CDR1 reads KGHDR; CDR2 reads SFDVKD. Trimming removed 5 bases from V and 1 base from J; junction bases left unmatched: 11. The CDR3 has 17 amino acids. The CDR3 here is CATSATSDRGSSYEQYF. The DNA of the CDR3 is TGTGCCACCAGTGCAACCTCGGACAGGGGAAGTTCCTACGAGCAGTACTTC.

This clonotype was seen ten or more times. The chain is built from TRBV19 and TRBJ2-2, with D tentatively TRBD1 (6 bases). Germline V gives CDR1 LNHDA, CDR2 SQIVND (reference sequence). The CDR3 loop spans 12 amino acids. With 6 bases removed from V and 6 bases from J, the gap between germline ends came to 8 bases. The CDR3 region is CASRSGAGELFF. The CDR3 nucleotides read TGTGCCAGTAGGTCAGGGGCCGGGGAGCTGTTTTTT.

This clonotype was observed at least ten times. The V and J genes are TRBV19 and TRBJ2-2, with TRBD2 matching 12 bases. The CDR3 is 17 residues long. CDR1 and CDR2 from the germline V gene are LNHDA and SQIVND (reference sequence). The ends lost 5 bases at V and 6 bases at J; junction bases unmatched: 10. CDR3 region: CASSLGTSGPGAGELFF. The CDR3 DNA reads as TGTGCCAGTAGTCTCGGGACTAGCGGGCCGGGAGCCGGGGAGCTGTTTTTT.

At least ten counts were recorded for this clonotype. The gene calls are TRBV5-1 and TRBJ1-1, with a weak D call TRBD1 (5 bases). Trimming removed 4 bases from V and 6 bases from J, with 19 bases in between. This CDR3 is 15 amino acids long. Germline CDR1 SGHRS, CDR2 YFSETQ. CDR3 residues: CASSPSSSGRAEAFF. DNA of the CDR3: TGCGCCAGCAGCCCGTCCTCGTCAGGGAGGGCTGAAGCTTTCTTT.

This clonotype was seen repeatedly, ten times or more. The gene calls are TRBV12-3 or TRBV12-4 and TRBJ1-2; D is unresolved. The CDR3 has 12 residues. The V end was cut by 5 bases, the J end by 4 bases, with 8 bases between. The CDR3 nucleotides are TGTGCCAGCAGTCCCCTCGGCTATGGCTACACCTTC. Translating gives CASSPLGYGYTF.

This clonotype was seen a few times. The chain carries TRBV27 and TRBJ1-2, with D possibly matching TRBD1 (6 bases). Trimming cost V 4 bases and J 7 bases, with 19 bases left between them. This CDR3 contains 15 residues. Germline CDR1 MNHEY, CDR2 SMNVEV (reference sequence). The CDR3 DNA is TGTGCCAGCAGTTCACGACAGGTCTGGTCCTTTGGCTACACCTTC. Protein: CASSSRQVWSFGYTF.

In the case of this clonotype: This may arise from a read error, as a much more abundant clone is one base away. The V and J genes are TRBV12-3 or TRBV12-4 and TRBJ1-1; a weak D match, TRBD1 (6 bases). The CDR3 is 14 amino acids. The ends were cut back, 1 base at V and 4 bases at J, with 10 bases in the middle. The CDR3 nucleotides are TGTGCCAGCAGTTTAGACAGGGTTCGCACTGAAGCTTTCTTT. This codes for CASSLDRVRTEAFF.

This clonotype appeared a few times. The V and J genes are TRBV12-3 or TRBV12-4 and TRBJ2-7; D remains unclear. The CDR3 runs 13 residues. V shed 6 bases and J shed 6 bases, with 15 bases lying between them. Here the CDR3 reads CASSSVSVREQYF. The CDR3 region has the DNA TGTGCCAGCAGCTCCGTCTCAGTTCGCGAGCAGTACTTC.

This clonotype was seen a few times. CDR3 in DNA: TGTGCCAGCAGTGAAGCCTCCGGGGCAACCTATCAGCCCCAGCATTTT. Its protein is CASSEASGATYQPQHF. V is TRBV2 and J is TRBJ1-5; possible D gene TRBD1, 5 bases. The ends were cut back, 0 bases at V and 5 bases at J, with 14 bases in the middle. CDR3 size: 16 residues. Germline loops: CDR1 SNHLY, CDR2 FYNNEI.

The V gene is TRBV15, the J gene TRBJ1-5; D is unresolved. The length of the CDR3 is 14 residues. V was cut by 0 bases and J by 3 bases, with 6 bases left in between. The germline gives CDR1 LNHNV, CDR2 YYDKDF (reference sequence). The CDR3 loop is CATSRDSLNQPQHF. Written as DNA, the CDR3 is TGTGCCACCAGCAGAGACAGTCTCAATCAGCCCCAGCATTTT.

This clonotype was observed many times. The chain couples TRBV24-1 to TRBJ2-5, with 12 bases lining up with TRBD2. V was pared by 7 bases and J by 1 base, with 6 bases of the junction left unmatched. In germline, CDR1 is KGHDR, CDR2 SFDVKD. This CDR3 has 16 amino acids. DNA for the CDR3: TGTGCCACCAGCCCCCGGACTAGCGGGGCCCAAGAGACCCAGTACTTC. Translated, it gives CATSPRTSGAQETQYF.